A selection of T cell receptor beta chains follows, all from one sample in a study of shared clonotypes between healthy human individuals. Only in-frame clones appear in the TCRdb table, and some are missing; sequencing was by immunoSEQ multiplex PCR. The table has nearly 500,000 clones, about three quarters seen once. Source material: PBMCs. These receptors were collected from a woman aged 40 to 50 in good health. Some clones in this sample may be carry-over from other donors' samples. The CDR3 runs from the conserved cysteine through the conserved F or W. D genes are given only for firm matches. Only part of the rows carry a size: once, few, many, or a class if the clone is expanded.

d_gene	abundance	v_gene	j_gene	len	CDR3aa	CDR3nt
-	-	TRBV28	TRBJ1-1	14	CASSLGAVNTEAFF	TGTGCCAGCAGTTTGGGGGCTGTGAACACTGAAGCTTTCTTT
-	-	TRBV19	TRBJ2-2	14	CASTQTGNTGELFF	TGTGCCAGTACCCAAACAGGGAACACCGGGGAGCTGTTTTTT
-	few	TRBV28	TRBJ1-2	14	CASTLQGPNYGYTF	TGTGCCAGCACCCTCCAGGGCCCTAACTATGGCTACACCTTC
-	-	TRBV9	TRBJ2-7	15	CASSVANGNGYEQYF	TGTGCCAGCAGCGTAGCTAACGGGAATGGGTACGAGCAGTACTTC
-	-	TRBV18	TRBJ1-2	16	CASSPGSRLEAYGYTF	TGTGCCAGCTCACCAGGGAGTCGGCTCGAGGCCTATGGCTACACCTTC
TRBD1	many	TRBV5-4	TRBJ2-7	18	CASSLVGDSFSRSYEQYF	TGTGCCAGCAGCTTGGTGGGGGACAGTTTCAGTAGGTCCTACGAGCAGTACTTC
TRBD1	many	TRBV5-1	TRBJ2-5	15	CASSVSTGGEETQYF	TGCGCCAGCAGCGTCTCGACAGGGGGCGAAGAGACCCAGTACTTC
-	few	TRBV5-1	TRBJ2-3	13	CASSFTGTDTQYF	TGCGCCAGCAGCTTTACAGGGACAGATACGCAGTATTTT
TRBD1	-	TRBV10-2	TRBJ1-4	15	CASSRTGTGDEKLFF	TGCGCCAGCAGCCGAACCGGGACAGGGGATGAAAAACTGTTTTTT
-	once	TRBV7-2	TRBJ1-1	16	CASSLRGVGMNTEAFF	TGTGCCAGCAGCTTACGGGGGGTAGGCATGAACACTGAAGCTTTCTTT
-	-	TRBV28	TRBJ1-5	14	CASSLQVFHQPQHF	TGTGCCAGCAGTTTACAGGTGTTCCATCAGCCCCAGCATTTT
-	-	TRBV7-9	TRBJ1-1	14	CASSLPPGNTEAFF	TGTGCCAGCAGCCTACCCCCTGGGAACACTGAAGCTTTCTTT
TRBD2	-	TRBV2	TRBJ2-1	15	CASSDRGSRYNEQFF	TGTGCCAGCAGTGACCGCGGGAGCCGTTACAATGAGCAGTTCTTC
-	-	TRBV4-1	TRBJ2-7	19	CASSQDRVLHLPPSFEQYF	TGCGCCAGCAGCCAAGATCGTGTACTCCATTTGCCACCTAGCTTCGAGCAGTACTTC
-	few	TRBV28	TRBJ1-2	15	CASTPRTGTNYGYTF	TGTGCCAGCACCCCTAGGACCGGAACTAACTATGGCTACACCTTC
-	once	TRBV15	TRBJ2-1	13	CATSRGMYNEQFF	TGTGCCACCAGCAGAGGAATGTACAATGAGCAGTTCTTC
-	-	TRBV18	TRBJ1-4	15	CASSRSQEEREKLFF	TGTGCCAGCTCACGCTCTCAGGAGGAACGTGAAAAACTGTTTTTT
TRBD2	-	TRBV19	TRBJ2-3	15	CASSSLAGGPDTQYF	TGTGCCAGTAGCTCACTAGCGGGAGGGCCCGATACGCAGTATTTT
TRBD2	-	TRBV28	TRBJ2-1	22	CASSLRSGVAWTSGRSVNEQFF	TGTGCCAGCAGTTTACGGAGTGGTGTGGCCTGGACTAGCGGGAGATCGGTGAATGAGCAGTTCTTC
TRBD2	few	TRBV15	TRBJ2-7	16	CATKNGRAGPLYEQYF	TGTGCCACCAAAAATGGTAGAGCGGGGCCCCTCTACGAGCAGTACTTC
-	-	TRBV6-6	TRBJ2-1	13	CASSYRSRDEQFF	TGTGCCAGCAGTTACCGCTCTAGGGATGAGCAGTTCTTC
TRBD1	-	TRBV4-1	TRBJ2-7	15	CASSQTGQGSYEQYF	TGCGCCAGCAGCCAGACGGGACAGGGTTCCTACGAGCAGTACTTC
-	-	TRBV7-2	TRBJ1-1	14	CASSFSQENTEAFF	TGTGCCAGCAGCTTTTCACAGGAGAACACTGAAGCTTTCTTT
TRBD1	few	TRBV6-4	TRBJ1-5	16	CASSDQGGYSNQPQHF	TGTGCCAGCAGTGATCAGGGGGGCTATAGCAATCAGCCCCAGCATTTT
-	few	TRBV2	TRBJ1-2	12	CASSSQGAGYTF	TGTGCCAGCAGCTCACAGGGTGCTGGCTACACCTTC
-	-	TRBV9	TRBJ2-2	14	CASSVGRNTGELFF	TGTGCCAGCAGCGTAGGGCGGAACACCGGGGAGCTGTTTTTT
TRBD2	once	TRBV19	TRBJ2-3	15	CASSTSGASTDTQYF	TGTGCCAGTAGTACTAGCGGGGCTAGCACAGATACGCAGTATTTT
TRBD2	once	TRBV30	TRBJ2-2	22	CAWSSNSTGTSGRVPTAGELFF	TGTGCCTGGAGTTCAAACTCTACCGGGACTAGCGGGAGAGTTCCGACCGCCGGGGAGCTGTTTTTT
TRBD1	-	TRBV25-1	TRBJ1-4	14	CASKLGQGNEKLFF	TGTGCCAGCAAATTGGGACAGGGGAATGAAAAACTGTTTTTT
TRBD2	-	TRBV11-2	TRBJ2-7	15	CASSLGLAGIYEQYF	TGTGCCAGCAGCTTAGGACTAGCGGGAATCTACGAGCAGTACTTC
-	once	TRBV15	TRBJ2-2	16	CATSRDRSGATGELFF	TGTGCCACCAGCAGAGATCGTAGCGGAGCGACCGGGGAGCTGTTTTTT
-	-	TRBV4-2	TRBJ2-7	14	CASSQVLWANEQYF	TGTGCCAGCAGCCAAGTTTTGTGGGCCAACGAGCAGTACTTC
-	-	TRBV11-2	TRBJ2-2	13	CASSLGGTGELFF	TGTGCCAGCAGCTTAGGGGGCACCGGGGAGCTGTTTTTT
TRBD2	-	TRBV10-3	TRBJ2-6	17	CAISEGGRASGANVLTF	TGTGCCATCAGTGAGGGCGGGAGGGCCTCCGGGGCCAACGTCCTGACTTTC
-	-	TRBV2	TRBJ2-2	14	CASSPRGLGGELFF	TGTGCCAGCAGTCCCCGAGGACTGGGGGGGGAGCTGTTTTTT
TRBD1	-	TRBV7-8	TRBJ2-3	15	CASSTPGQSTDTQYF	TGTGCCAGCAGTACACCGGGACAGAGCACAGATACGCAGTATTTT
-	few	TRBV5-4	TRBJ2-1	16	CASSPGTSTYNNEQFF	TGTGCCAGCAGCCCCGGGACTTCAACGTATAACAATGAGCAGTTCTTC
-	-	TRBV7-9	TRBJ2-3	14	CASSFIESTDTQYF	TGTGCCAGCAGCTTTATTGAGAGCACAGATACGCAGTATTTT
TRBD2	-	TRBV7-9	TRBJ2-5	17	CASSYGGTSGRAETQYF	TGTGCCAGCAGCTACGGGGGGACTAGCGGGAGGGCGGAGACCCAGTACTTC
TRBD2	-	TRBV4-2	TRBJ2-3	14	CASSSNGLGDTQYF	TGTGCCAGCAGCTCTAACGGACTAGGGGATACGCAGTATTTT
TRBD2	-	TRBV5-1	TRBJ2-1	15	CASSLGTSGYNEQFF	TGCGCCAGCAGCCTAGGGACTAGCGGTTACAATGAGCAGTTCTTC
-	-	TRBV5-1	TRBJ1-1	15	CASSLNGHMNTEAFF	TGCGCCAGCAGCCTAAACGGACATATGAACACTGAAGCTTTCTTT
-	-	TRBV4-3	TRBJ2-4	15	CASSQEGWGKNIQYF	TGCGCCAGCAGCCAAGAGGGGTGGGGGAAAAACATTCAGTACTTC
-	few	TRBV30	TRBJ1-1	11	CAWRLGTEAFF	TGTGCCTGGAGATTAGGGACTGAAGCTTTCTTT
-	-	TRBV4-2	TRBJ1-4	14	CASSQVGRNEKLFF	TGTGCCAGCAGCCAAGTTGGACGTAATGAAAAACTGTTTTTT
-	-	TRBV30	TRBJ2-3	13	CAWTRGITDTQYF	TGTGCCTGGACGCGGGGAATCACAGATACGCAGTATTTT